The 2 T cell receptor beta chains in this list originate from one sample, sequenced in a study of T cell repertoires in cytomegalovirus infection (dated by TCRdb to between 2018 and 2021). TCRdb records Illumina HiSeq 1500 as the sequencer. TCRdb redid the processing of the public reads, applying fastp at Q25 and MiXCR, and retained in-frame beta chains. All rows with the same CDR3 protein become a single entry with the most common DNA and genes. In all, the sample holds roughly 200,000 distinct CDR3 sequences, and 17% of those were seen once. The ten most abundant clones make up around 25% of the sample. Sequenced: CD8+ T cells from PBMCs. These receptors all come from a human donor in good health (CMV status not recorded). Some clones in this sample may be carry-over from other donors' samples.

This rearrangement joins TRBV11-3 to TRBJ1-1; no clear D. This CDR3 region has 13 residues. Trimming removed 2 bases from V and 4 bases from J, with 8 bases in between. CDR1 and CDR2 from the germline V gene are SGHNT and YENEEA. CDR3 in amino acids: CASSLQASTEAFF. The CDR3 region has the DNA TGTGCCAGCAGCTTACAGGCAAGCACTGAAGCTTTCTTT.

The CDR3, as DNA: TGCAGTGCTATAGATAAGACAGGGAGCTCCTATAATTCACCCCTCCACTTT. It codes for CSAIDKTGSSYNSPLHF. The chain joins TRBV20-1 to TRBJ1-6; 7 nucleotides match TRBD1. The CDR3 sequence is 17 residues long. Germline V CDR1 and CDR2: DFQATT, SNEGSKA (reference sequence). After removal of 4 bases from V and 0 bases from J, the junction contained 9 bases not matched to a gene.